The rows below give T cell receptor beta chains drawn from one sample of a study of vaccination and CD4 T cells after COVID-19. Their specific antigens are unknown. TCRdb redid the calling of the PCR reads with MiXCR, one entry per CDR3 protein. The sample lists 10,000 to 15,000 distinct CDR3 sequences, 64% seen once, with 14% in the top ten. Sequenced material: CD4+ T cells from blood, cultured in vitro. The receptor set was obtained from a human donor who had recovered from COVID-19. Both conserved end residues are part of each CDR3. The D gene is left open where the match is weak. The size field is filled for only some rows; it gives once, few, many or a size class.

D | size | J | V | DNA | CDR3
. | . | TRBJ2-2 | TRBV19 | TGTGCCAGTAGAGGGATACAGGGAACCGGGGAGCTGTTTTTT | CASRGIQGTGELFF
TRBD1 | . | TRBJ2-7 | TRBV6-1 | TGTGCCAGCACCCGTTCAGGACAGGCCGTTTCCCACGAGCAGTACTTC | CASTRSGQAVSHEQYF
. | few | TRBJ1-6 | TRBV7-6 | TGTGCCAGCAGCTTAGAAGGCTCACCCCTCCACTTT | CASSLEGSPLHF
. | . | TRBJ2-3 | TRBV20-1 | TGCAGTGCTCCGAAATCCCTCACAGGGAATCCCACAGATACGCAGTATTTT | CSAPKSLTGNPTDTQYF
. | few | TRBJ2-7 | TRBV14 | TGTGCCAGCAGCCAAACCGGGCCTAACCGCTACTTC | CASSQTGPNRYF
. | . | TRBJ2-3 | TRBV7-2 | TGTGCCAGCAGCCAGGCCAGGGAGCGCGGCACAGATACGCAGTATTTT | CASSQARERGTDTQYF
TRBD2 | . | TRBJ2-1 | TRBV5-4 | TGTGCCAGCAGCTTCGCCCAGACTAGCGGGAGAGGGGGTGAGCAGTTCTTC | CASSFAQTSGRGGEQFF
. | . | TRBJ1-1 | TRBV10-3 | TGTGCCATCAGTGTAGGGATTCGGGACACTGAAGCTTTCTTT | CAISVGIRDTEAFF
TRBD1 | once | TRBJ1-2 | TRBV6-4 | TGTGCCAGCAGGGGACAGGGGGCGTTTGGCTACACCTTC | CASRGQGAFGYTF
. | . | TRBJ2-7 | TRBV6-2/TRBV6-3 | TGTGCCAGCAGTCAAGGGGCCTACGAGCAGTACTTC | CASSQGAYEQYF
. | . | TRBJ1-3 | TRBV19 | TGTGCCACGTCTGCAGGGGTCTCTGGAAACACCATATATTTT | CATSAGVSGNTIYF
TRBD1 | . | TRBJ1-1 | TRBV6-2/TRBV6-3 | TGTGCCAGCACCAGGGGGACGGAGCTTAGCACTGAAGCTTTCTTT | CASTRGTELSTEAFF
TRBD1 | once | TRBJ1-1 | TRBV6-1 | TGTGCCAGCTACCAGAGGGACAGTGAAGCTTTCTTT | CASYQRDSEAFF
. | . | TRBJ2-5 | TRBV30 | TGTGCCTGGAGTGTACGGAGGCGGCAAGAGACCCAGTACTTC | CAWSVRRRQETQYF
. | . | TRBJ1-2 | TRBV7-9 | TGTGCCAGCAGCCTGGGGGGACCCTCTAGCGGCTACACCTTC | CASSLGGPSSGYTF
. | few | TRBJ1-2 | TRBV24-1 | TGTGCCACCAGTGCGGGTACAGTTTCCGGTGGCTACACCTTC | CATSAGTVSGGYTF
TRBD1 | once | TRBJ1-5 | TRBV15 | TGTGCCACCAGCCGGGGACAGAATAGCAATCAGCCCCAGCATTTT | CATSRGQNSNQPQHF
. | . | TRBJ1-1 | TRBV7-9 | TGTGCCAGCAGCTCACCATTTGGGCGGAATGTGAACACTGAAGCTTTCTTT | CASSSPFGRNVNTEAFF
. | . | TRBJ1-5 | TRBV2 | TGTGCCAGCAGTGAAGCCTCTGGGGGGAATCAGCCCCAGCATTTT | CASSEASGGNQPQHF
. | . | TRBJ1-2 | TRBV29-1 | TGCAGCGCGACTGATAACTATGGCTACACCTTC | CSATDNYGYTF
. | . | TRBJ1-6 | TRBV7-6 | TGTGCCAGCAGCTTAGAGGGGAGCTATAATTCACCCCTCCACTTT | CASSLEGSYNSPLHF
. | once | TRBJ2-7 | TRBV6-1 | TGTGCCAGCAGAATCGGACAGATCTCCTACGAGCAGTACTTC | CASRIGQISYEQYF
. | once | TRBJ2-2 | TRBV6-2/TRBV6-3 | TGTGCCAGCAAGGGGGATAACAGGCACACCGGGGAGCTGTTTTTT | CASKGDNRHTGELFF
. | . | TRBJ2-2 | TRBV2 | TGTGCCAGCATAGGGGCGAGGAACACCGGGGAGCTGTTTTTT | CASIGARNTGELFF
. | . | TRBJ1-1 | TRBV10-3 | TGTGCCATCAGTCGGGGGGCGGGTATGAACACTGAAGCTTTCTTT | CAISRGAGMNTEAFF
TRBD2 | . | TRBJ2-1 | TRBV7-9 | TGTGCCAGCAGCTCCCGAAGGGGGTTAGCGGGGCCGCATGAGCAGTTCTTC | CASSSRRGLAGPHEQFF
TRBD1 | . | TRBJ2-2 | TRBV7-9 | TGTGCCAGCAGCCCCCCGAGGGGGCCGACCGGGGAGCTGTTTTTT | CASSPPRGPTGELFF